This TCR beta chain was sequenced for a study of blood T cell repertoires in COVID-19. Turning to the study itself: PBMCs, B-cell-depleted T cells, or T cells were the source of the cDNA or gDNA that made up the material.

After removal of 5 bases from V and 3 bases from J, the junction contained 2 bases not matched to a gene. Germline V gene sequence: CDR1 SGHDN, CDR2 FVKESK. This CDR3 region has 13 residues. The cohort comprised adults aged roughly 18 to 100 years residing in 20 to 30 US areas. Clones were sequenced by immunoSEQ multiplex PCR, and TCRdb holds only the in-frame ones, with some missing. The table has about 370,000 clones, approximately 89% seen once; the top ten hold roughly 0.9%. The TCR was taken from a woman in her 40s who had been exposed to COVID-19. Sequenced sample: PBMCs or T cells enriched from blood (not recorded which). The chain uses TRBV14 and TRBJ2-7, with TRBD2 matching 9 bases. Here the CDR3 DNA reads TGTGCCAGCAGCAATAGCGGGGGCTACGAGCAGTACTTC. This translates into CASSNSGGYEQYF.